A single sample is the source of the 32 T cell receptor beta chains below, sequenced in a study of T cell responses to AZD1222 COVID-19 vaccine. Assay: immunoSEQ multiplex PCR; the TCRdb copy retains only in-frame clones and omits some. The sample shows more than 70,000 clones, around 90% of them seen only once. This specimen was peripheral blood, taken 28 days after the second AZD1222 dose. All receptors derive from an adult who received the AZD1222 COVID-19 vaccine.

The V call is TRBV6-4, the J call TRBJ2-3; D is unclear. In germline, CDR1 is MRHNA, CDR2 SNTAGT. This CDR3 is built from 14 residues. The V and J ends lost 0 bases and 4 bases respectively, with 8 bases between them. CDR3 in DNA: TGTGCCAGCAGTGACTCGATTGGGGCAGATACGCAGTATTTT. Translation gives CASSDSIGADTQYF.

This clone occurred once. V usage is TRBV6-2 or TRBV6-3 and J usage is TRBJ2-1; D unclear. The V end lost 4 bases, the J end lost 0 bases, and 16 bases lay between the germline ends. This CDR3 has 17 amino acids. Germline V lookup: CDR1 MNHEY, CDR2 SVGEGT. CDR3 sequence: CASSSSPYYSSYNEQFF. CDR3 DNA sequence: TGTGCCAGCAGTTCCTCGCCTTACTACAGCTCCTACAATGAGCAGTTCTTC.

V usage is TRBV9 and J usage is TRBJ2-1; possibly TRBD1 or TRBD2 for D (5 bases each). This CDR3 region has 13 residues. Germline-derived CDR1 and CDR2 are SGDLS and YYNGEE. Trimming pared 0 bases from V and 8 bases from J, leaving 9 bases between. The CDR3 loop is CASSVGGPYEQFF. CDR3 bases: TGTGCCAGCAGCGTAGGGGGACCGTATGAGCAGTTCTTC.

The V and J genes are TRBV4-1 and TRBJ1-5; 11 bases align to TRBD1. The CDR3 loop spans 16 amino acids. Losses at the gene ends were 2 bases for V and 5 bases for J; bases not matched to a gene: 5. Looked up from germline, CDR1 is MGHRA and CDR2 is YSYEKL. The CDR3 region is CASSQSGTGGDQPQHF. Written as DNA, the CDR3 is TGCGCCAGCAGCCAATCCGGGACAGGGGGAGATCAGCCCCAGCATTTT.

J is TRBJ2-2 and V is TRBV11-3; weak D call: TRBD1 (6 bases). The CDR3 loop spans 15 amino acids. V was pared by 5 bases and J by 0 bases, with 10 bases between. Germline lookup yields CDR1 SGHNT and CDR2 YENEEA. DNA of the CDR3: TGTGCCAGCAGCCCGGACAGAACGAACACCGGGGAGCTGTTTTTT. Its translation is CASSPDRTNTGELFF.

This chain links TRBV2 with TRBJ2-4; D gene ambiguous. CDR1 and CDR2 (germline): SNHLY, FYNNEI. Trimming stripped 2 bases from V and 3 bases from J, with 5 bases between. The CDR3 is made up of 13 amino acids. CDR3 coding DNA: TGTGCCAGCAGTGAATTGGACAAAAACATTCAGTACTTC. Protein sequence: CASSELDKNIQYF.

The chain links TRBV28 to TRBJ2-1, with 7 bases fitting TRBD2. V lost 2 bases, J lost 0 bases, and 13 bases stayed unmatched. This CDR3 spans 19 amino acids. CDR1 and CDR2 (germline): MDHEN, SYDVKM. Written as DNA, the CDR3 is TGTGCCAGCAGTTTACTAAGGTCGGGAGGCCCAAGCTCCTACAATGAGCAGTTCTTC. Amino acid sequence: CASSLLRSGGPSSYNEQFF.

The chain has TRBV6-4 and TRBJ2-3; unclear D gene. This CDR3 spans 13 amino acids. V shed 4 bases and J shed 2 bases, with 7 bases lying between them. Germline CDR1 MRHNA, CDR2 SNTAGT. The CDR3 is CASSVRATDTQYF. The CDR3 DNA follows: TGTGCCAGCAGTGTAAGGGCCACAGATACGCAGTATTTT.

A single count supports this clone. V usage is TRBV5-1 and J usage is TRBJ2-7; D remains ambiguous. Germline V CDR1 and CDR2: SGHRS, YFSETQ. This CDR3 comprises 14 residues. Trimming removed 0 bases from V and 6 bases from J, with 13 bases in between. The chain's CDR3 is CASSLGAREGEQYF. CDR3 bases: TGCGCCAGCAGCTTGGGGGCTAGGGAAGGCGAGCAGTACTTC.

This clone appeared a single time. The rearrangement links TRBV12-3 or TRBV12-4 to TRBJ1-6; D remains unclear. This CDR3 has 12 residues. Trimming took 6 bases from V and 14 from J, leaving 14 bases between them. This CDR3 reads CASRASLFSLHF. The CDR3 DNA is TGTGCCAGCAGGGCCTCTCTTTTCTCCCTCCACTTT.

The V and J genes are TRBV28 and TRBJ1-4, with TRBD1 matching over 8 bases. Germline-derived CDR1 and CDR2 are MDHEN and SYDVKM. The CDR3 sequence is 14 residues long. V lost 4 bases and J lost 7; bases outside the gene matches: 5. CDR3 sequence: CASSYAGGAEKLFF. The CDR3 region has the DNA TGTGCCAGCAGTTACGCAGGGGGCGCTGAAAAACTGTTTTTT.

The gene calls are TRBV19 and TRBJ1-1; a possible D gene is TRBD1 (6 bases). The CDR3 has 17 residues. Deletions cut 6 bases from V and 4 bases from J, with 24 bases between. The germline CDR1 and CDR2 sequences are LNHDA and SQIVND (reference sequence). The CDR3 loop reads CASSPKLLQGASTEAFF. The CDR3 DNA is TGTGCCAGTAGCCCAAAACTATTACAGGGTGCTAGCACTGAAGCTTTCTTT.

The chain recombines TRBV5-4 with TRBJ2-2, with TRBD1 identical over 9 bases. The V gene's germline CDR1 is SGHNT and CDR2 YYREEE (reference sequence). The CDR3 covers 15 residues. After removal of 4 bases from V and 5 bases from J, the junction contained 6 bases not matched to a gene. In DNA form, the CDR3 reads TGTGCCAGCAGCCTTCAGACAGGGGGGACCGGGGAGCTGTTTTTT. Amino acid sequence: CASSLQTGGTGELFF.

The rearrangement uses TRBV5-4 and TRBJ2-2, with 10 bases aligning to TRBD1. The CDR3 totals 15 residues. V lost 0 bases, J lost 5 bases, and 1 base stayed unmatched. The germline gives CDR1 SGHNT, CDR2 YYREEE (reference sequence). The CDR3 sequence is CASSLGQGATGELFF. The CDR3 DNA is TGTGCCAGCAGCTTGGGACAGGGGGCGACCGGGGAGCTGTTTTTT.

This chain uses TRBV5-1 with TRBJ2-1, with 8 positions matching TRBD2. V was clipped by 0 bases and J by 2 bases; unmatched bases: 4. There are 16 residues in the CDR3. CDR1 is SGHRS, CDR2 YFSETQ, per germline. As DNA, the CDR3 is TGCGCCAGCAGCTTGGGACTTAGCGGGGCCTACAATGAGCAGTTCTTC. Encoded protein: CASSLGLSGAYNEQFF.

The rearrangement uses TRBV6-2 or TRBV6-3 and TRBJ1-4; possibly TRBD1 for D (6 bases). This CDR3 has 16 amino acids. Germline V gives CDR1 MNHEY, CDR2 SVGEGT. V lost 6 bases, J lost 2 bases, and 16 bases lay in between. In DNA form, the CDR3 reads TGTGCCAGCAGCTCACCACCGGGACATACTAATGAAAAACTGTTTTTT. It encodes CASSSPPGHTNEKLFF.

This chain uses TRBV19 with TRBJ2-1, with D possibly TRBD2 on 6 matching bases. The V and J ends lost 5 bases and 8 bases respectively, with 16 bases between them. Germline loops: CDR1 LNHDA, CDR2 SQIVND (reference sequence). The CDR3 spans 14 residues. The CDR3 DNA is TGTGCCAGTAGTCCCCCCGGGGGTAAAGATGAGCAGTTCTTC. This codes for CASSPPGGKDEQFF.

The CDR3 nucleotides are TGTGCCAGCAGGGGTTGGGGGTACGGAGAGCAGTACTTC. Encoded protein: CASRGWGYGEQYF. J is TRBJ2-7 and V is TRBV27; possibly TRBD1 or TRBD2 for D (5 bases each). Trimming stripped 6 bases from V and 7 bases from J, with 16 bases between. Germline loops: CDR1 MNHEY, CDR2 SMNVEV (reference sequence). There are 13 residues in the CDR3.

This rearrangement joins TRBV28 to TRBJ1-1, with 11 bases fitting TRBD1. The germline V gene has CDR1 MDHEN and CDR2 SYDVKM. The CDR3 runs to 15 residues. The ends lost 5 bases at V and 6 bases at J; junction bases unmatched: 8. For the CDR3, the DNA is TGTGCCAGCAGTCTCCCCGGACAGGGGGCCGCTGAAGCTTTCTTT. Its protein is CASSLPGQGAAEAFF.

The chain joins TRBV11-2 to TRBJ1-6, with D uncertain. With 5 bases removed from V and 5 bases from J, the gap between germline ends came to 16 bases. Germline loops: CDR1 SGHAT, CDR2 FQNNGV. This CDR3 is built from 16 residues. The CDR3 DNA is TGTGCCAGCAGCCCATTGGGCGGGCCGAATAATTCACCCCTCCACTTT. Its protein product is CASSPLGGPNNSPLHF.

The chain carries TRBV24-1 and TRBJ2-1, with 10 bases lining up with TRBD2. V shed 5 bases and J 3 bases; nucleotides not matched to a gene: 9. Germline loops: CDR1 KGHDR, CDR2 SFDVKD. The CDR3 is 17 amino acids. CDR3 sequence reads: CATSARSGRGSYNEQFF. In nucleotides, the CDR3 is TGTGCCACCAGTGCTCGAAGCGGGAGGGGTAGCTACAATGAGCAGTTCTTC.

The chain has TRBV11-3 and TRBJ2-5, with 9 bases matching TRBD1. The CDR3 loop spans 14 amino acids. With 5 bases clipped from V and 4 bases from J, the junction kept 5 bases outside the gene matches. CDR1 SGHNT and CDR2 YENEEA come from the germline V gene. The CDR3 region has the DNA TGTGCCAGCAGCACCCGGACAGGGGCAGAGACCCAGTACTTC. Amino acid sequence: CASSTRTGAETQYF. Filled out from reference TRBV11-3 and TRBJ2-5, the complete variable domain reads EAGVVQSPRYKIIEKKQPVAFWCNPISGHNTLYWYLQNLGQGPELLIRYENEEAVDDSQLPKDRFSAERLKGVDSTLKIQPAELGDSAVYLCASSTRTGAETQYFGPGTRLLVL.

CDR3 loop: CASSHPTATNTGELFF. CDR3 DNA: TGCGCCAGCAGTCACCCCACAGCAACGAACACCGGGGAGCTGTTTTTT. V and J are TRBV10-1 and TRBJ2-2; the D is unclear. The CDR3 loop spans 16 amino acids. Germline CDR1 reads WNHNN; CDR2 reads SYGVQD (reference sequence). Between the trimmed V and J ends, which lost 5 bases and 0 bases, there was a span of 13 bases.

The V gene is TRBV24-1, the J gene TRBJ2-2; D gene uncertain. CDR1 is KGHDR and CDR2 is SFDVKD in the germline V gene. V was trimmed by 8 bases and J by 7 bases, leaving 13 bases between them. CDR3 length: 13 residues. CDR3 region: CATKRFPGGELFF. The CDR3 DNA is TGTGCCACCAAGAGGTTCCCCGGCGGGGAGCTGTTTTTT.

In regard to this clone: The junction differs from germline at one of its ends, possibly a read error. The V call is TRBV7-7, the J call TRBJ2-1, with 9 positions matching TRBD2. Germline assignment: CDR1 SSHAT and CDR2 FNYEAQ (reference sequence). This CDR3 has 15 amino acids. CDR3 bases: TGTGCTAGCAGCTTAGGAGCGGGAGGCTACAATGAGCAGTTCTTC. It is translated as CASSLGAGGYNEQFF.

J is TRBJ2-3 and V is TRBV3-1 (or the pseudogene TRBV3-2); possibly TRBD2 for D (5 bases). V shed 0 bases and J shed 2 bases, with 6 bases lying between them. The CDR3 is 14 residues long. Germline-derived CDR1 and CDR2 are LGHDT and YNNKEL (reference sequence). CDR3 bases: TGTGCCAGCAGCCAAGACGGGGTCACAGATACGCAGTATTTT. Amino acids: CASSQDGVTDTQYF.

This clone occurred a few times. V and J are TRBV27 and TRBJ2-7; 9 bases are shared with TRBD1. This CDR3 comprises 14 residues. The germline V gene encodes CDR1 MNHEY and CDR2 SMNVEV (reference sequence). V shed 6 bases and J 4 bases; nucleotides not matched to a gene: 7. The CDR3 nucleotides are TGTGCCAGCAGATCACAGGGGGCTAGGTACGAGCAGTACTTC. Amino acids: CASRSQGARYEQYF.

This clone was found a few times. Other DNA sequences from this sample encode an identical CDR3 as well. The chain combines TRBV9 with TRBJ1-5, with D uncertain. The CDR3 is made up of 15 amino acids. Per the germline V gene, CDR1 is SGDLS and CDR2 is YYNGEE. Trimming shortened V by 3 bases and J by 1 base, and 11 bases separated the two germline ends. The CDR3 loop reads CASSAGGGSNQPQHF. The CDR3 bases are TGTGCCAGCAGCGCGGGAGGAGGGAGCAATCAGCCCCAGCATTTT.

This clone was detected only a few times. This chain joins TRBV5-1 and TRBJ2-5; TRBD2 agrees at 9 bases. Germline lookup yields CDR1 SGHRS and CDR2 YFSETQ. The V and J ends lost 4 bases and 3 bases, in that order; junction bases with no gene match: 4. The CDR3 is 14 amino acids. The CDR3 DNA follows: TGCGCCAGCAGCGTGACTAGCGGAGAAGAGACCCAGTACTTC. Translation: CASSVTSGEETQYF.

The rearrangement links TRBV4-1 to TRBJ2-7; 13 bases line up with TRBD2. The CDR3 loop spans 15 amino acids. Germline CDR1 and CDR2: MGHRA and YSYEKL. V lost 3 bases, J lost 2 bases, and 1 base stayed unmatched. The CDR3 DNA follows: TGCGCCAGCAGCCAGGGACTAGCGGGGCCCTACGAGCAGTACTTC. It specifies CASSQGLAGPYEQYF.

The gene calls are TRBV12-3 or TRBV12-4 and TRBJ2-1; TRBD1 might be the D (7 bases). Trimming took off 6 bases at V and 9 bases at J, with 15 bases between the two ends. The CDR3 contains 13 residues. CDR3 nucleotide sequence: TGTGCCAGCAGCCTCAACAGGGGAGGTGAGCAGTTCTTC. Residues: CASSLNRGGEQFF.

The chain employs TRBV9 and TRBJ2-1; D uncertain. The germline V gene has CDR1 SGDLS and CDR2 YYNGEE. V lost 0 bases to trimming and J lost 2 bases, with 3 bases between them. This CDR3 region has 13 residues. CDR3 in DNA: TGTGCCAGCAGCGTAGTCCCCTACAATGAGCAGTTCTTC. It specifies CASSVVPYNEQFF.